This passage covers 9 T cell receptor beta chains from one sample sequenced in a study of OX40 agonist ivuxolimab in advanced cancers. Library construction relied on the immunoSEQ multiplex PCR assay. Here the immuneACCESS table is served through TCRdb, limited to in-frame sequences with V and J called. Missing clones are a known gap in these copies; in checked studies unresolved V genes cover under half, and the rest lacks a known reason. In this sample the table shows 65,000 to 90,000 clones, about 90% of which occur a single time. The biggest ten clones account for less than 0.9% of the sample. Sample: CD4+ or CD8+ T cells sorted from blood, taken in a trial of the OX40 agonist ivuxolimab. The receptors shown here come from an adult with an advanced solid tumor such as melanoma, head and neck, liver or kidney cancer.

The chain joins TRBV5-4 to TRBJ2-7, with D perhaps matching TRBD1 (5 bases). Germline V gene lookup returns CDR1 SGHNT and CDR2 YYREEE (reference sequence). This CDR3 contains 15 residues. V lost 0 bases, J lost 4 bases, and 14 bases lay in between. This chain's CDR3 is CASSLAGRDRYEQYF. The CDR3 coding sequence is TGTGCCAGCAGCTTGGCCGGCAGGGATCGATACGAGCAGTACTTC.

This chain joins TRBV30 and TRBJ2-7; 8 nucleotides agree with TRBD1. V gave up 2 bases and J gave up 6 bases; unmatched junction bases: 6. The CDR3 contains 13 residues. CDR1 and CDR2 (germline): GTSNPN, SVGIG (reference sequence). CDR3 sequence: CAWSPAGGAEQYF. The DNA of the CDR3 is TGTGCCTGGAGTCCGGCAGGGGGCGCCGAGCAGTACTTC.

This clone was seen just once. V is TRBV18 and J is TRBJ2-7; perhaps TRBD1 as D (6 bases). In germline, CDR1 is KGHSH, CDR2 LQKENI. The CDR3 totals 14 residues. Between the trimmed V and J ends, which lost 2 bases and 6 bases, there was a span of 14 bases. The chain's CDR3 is CASSPEYRVSEQYF. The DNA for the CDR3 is TGTGCCAGCTCACCAGAGTACAGGGTTTCCGAGCAGTACTTC.

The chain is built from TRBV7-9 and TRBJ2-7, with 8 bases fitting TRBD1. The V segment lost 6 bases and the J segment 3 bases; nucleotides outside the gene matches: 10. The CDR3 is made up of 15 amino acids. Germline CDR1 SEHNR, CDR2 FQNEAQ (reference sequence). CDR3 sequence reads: CASSSDRVIVYEQYF. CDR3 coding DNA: TGTGCCAGCAGTTCGGACAGGGTTATTGTCTACGAGCAGTACTTC.

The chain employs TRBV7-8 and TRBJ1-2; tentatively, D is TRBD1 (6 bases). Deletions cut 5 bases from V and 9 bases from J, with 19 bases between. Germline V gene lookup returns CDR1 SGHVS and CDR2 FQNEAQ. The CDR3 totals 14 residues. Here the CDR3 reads CASSRSQGFGRYTF. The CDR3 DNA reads TGTGCCAGCAGCCGATCCCAGGGGTTCGGGCGCTACACCTTC.

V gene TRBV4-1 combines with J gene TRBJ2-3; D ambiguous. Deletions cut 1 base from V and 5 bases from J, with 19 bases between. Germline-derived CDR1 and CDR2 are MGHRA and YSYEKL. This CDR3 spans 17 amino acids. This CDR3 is CASSQGEAGVDRDTQYF. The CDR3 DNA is TGCGCCAGCAGCCAAGGCGAGGCAGGCGTCGACCGAGATACGCAGTATTTT.

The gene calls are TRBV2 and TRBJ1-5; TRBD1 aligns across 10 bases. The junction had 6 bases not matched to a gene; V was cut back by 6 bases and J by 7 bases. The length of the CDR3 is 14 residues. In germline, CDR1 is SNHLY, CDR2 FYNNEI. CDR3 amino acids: CASSETGGRQPQHF. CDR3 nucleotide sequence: TGTGCCAGCAGCGAGACAGGGGGCAGGCAGCCCCAGCATTTT.

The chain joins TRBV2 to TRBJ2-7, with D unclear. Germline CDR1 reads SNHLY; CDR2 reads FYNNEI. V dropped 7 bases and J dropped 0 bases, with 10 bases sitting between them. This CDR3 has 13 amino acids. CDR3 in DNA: TGTGCCAGCAAGGTGACAAGCTCCTACGAGCAGTACTTC. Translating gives CASKVTSSYEQYF.

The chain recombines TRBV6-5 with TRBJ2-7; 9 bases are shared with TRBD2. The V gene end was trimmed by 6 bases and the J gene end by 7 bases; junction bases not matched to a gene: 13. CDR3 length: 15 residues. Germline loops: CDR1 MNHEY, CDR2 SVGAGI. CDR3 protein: CASRTQASGIKEQYF. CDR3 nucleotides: TGTGCCAGCAGAACCCAGGCTAGCGGGATTAAGGAGCAGTACTTC.